The present entry profiles one T cell receptor (beta chain) with its context. The antigen remains unidentified. The sample originates from a study of T cell repertoires in cytomegalovirus infection. Study-level background: Recently identified HLA-C-restricted and well-studied HLA-B-restricted CMV epitopes were used. Public TCR beta signatures indicated both CMV infection and matching HLA type. Study-wide results and limits: Carriers of CMV and the relevant HLA type were discriminated by public TCR beta frequency. Clonotype analysis showed dominance of the ex vivo response by HLA-C-restricted CMV-specific TCR beta clonotypes.

The CDR3 extends over 15 amino acids. V shed 1 base and J shed 7 bases, with 14 bases lying between them. Per germline, CDR1 LGHNA and CDR2 YSLEER. Each CDR3 protein is one row after TCRdb ran MiXCR on the reads. The table records roughly 68,000 distinct CDR3 sequences, around 20% of them present only once. The sequenced sample was CD8+ T cells from cultured PBMCs, obtained from culture after CMV antigen stimulation. The chain combines TRBV4-3 with TRBJ2-1; weak D call: TRBD2 (7 bases). This receptor was taken from a human donor in good health (CMV status not recorded). Some clones in this sample may be carry-over from other donors' samples. CDR3: CASSQVRGDINEQFF. The CDR3 DNA reads TGCGCCAGCAGCCAAGTCCGGGGGGACATAAATGAGCAGTTCTTC.